These 21 T cell receptor beta chains originate from one sample sequenced in a study of T cell changes during pregnancy in multiple sclerosis. TCRdb's table, derived via immunoSEQ multiplex PCR, lists solely in-frame clones and lacks some. The top ten clones hold around 2.7% of a sample with about 67,000 clones, about 90% of them seen once. The sequencing here drew on peripheral blood, taken in the second trimester of pregnancy. The receptor set was obtained from a female donor in good health, enrolled as a control in a pregnancy study.

V usage is TRBV29-1 and J usage is TRBJ2-7; 7 nucleotides match TRBD1. The junction had 16 bases not matched to a gene; V was cut back by 6 bases and J by 2 bases. Germline assignment: CDR1 SQVTM and CDR2 ANQGSEA. This CDR3 comprises 16 residues. CDR3 residues: CSVTNSVGTETYEQYF. The CDR3 nucleotides are TGCAGCGTCACGAATTCCGTCGGGACAGAGACCTACGAGCAGTACTTC.

This chain connects TRBV5-8 to TRBJ1-5; D uncertain. The CDR3 totals 17 residues. Deletions cut 2 bases from V and 0 bases from J, with 15 bases between. Germline V lookup: CDR1 SGHTS, CDR2 YDEGEE. This CDR3 is CASSFRSKLYSNQPQHF. DNA for the CDR3: TGTGCCAGCAGCTTCCGTAGCAAACTATATAGCAATCAGCCCCAGCATTTT.

This clone has only one observation. J is TRBJ2-1 and V is TRBV29-1; D is perhaps TRBD1 (6 bases). Germline V CDR1 and CDR2: SQVTM, ANQGSEA. The CDR3 loop spans 12 amino acids. V lost 6 bases and J lost 4, with 10 bases in between. The CDR3 sequence: CSVPGQYNEQFF. Here the CDR3 DNA reads TGCAGCGTCCCCGGACAGTACAATGAGCAGTTCTTC.

The rearrangement links TRBV10-3 to TRBJ1-4; possible D gene TRBD1, 5 bases. Trimming removed 7 bases at V and 7 bases at J, with 13 bases between. From germline, CDR1 is ENHRY and CDR2 SYGVKD. The CDR3 runs to 13 residues. The CDR3 loop is CAITSGLGEKLFF. The CDR3 nucleotides are TGTGCCATCACTTCGGGACTGGGTGAAAAACTGTTTTTT.

As for this clone: Other DNA sequences in this specimen translate into the identical CDR3. This chain uses TRBV7-3 with TRBJ2-5, with D tentatively TRBD1 (6 bases). The V end was cut by 5 bases, the J end by 1 base, with 8 bases between. The CDR3 contains 13 residues. Germline lookup yields CDR1 SGHTA and CDR2 FQGTGA. CDR3 DNA: TGTGCCAGCAGCGTGGGGGCCCAAGAGACCCAGTACTTC. Protein: CASSVGAQETQYF.

The chain carries TRBV30 and TRBJ1-2, with D possibly TRBD1 on 6 matching bases. Trimming took 0 bases from V and 4 from J, leaving 6 bases between them. This CDR3 is 12 amino acids long. Germline V lookup: CDR1 GTSNPN, CDR2 SVGIG (reference sequence). The CDR3 region has the DNA TGTGCCTGGAGTGTGGACAGCTATGGCTACACCTTC. It yields the protein CAWSVDSYGYTF.

This chain joins TRBV18 and TRBJ1-2; TRBD1 aligns across 9 bases. Germline V gene lookup returns CDR1 KGHSH and CDR2 LQKENI. The J segment lost 5 bases and the V segment lost 6 bases, leaving 4 bases of the junction unmatched. The CDR3 loop spans 13 amino acids. The CDR3 loop reads CASSQTGGYGYTF. CDR3 sequence (DNA): TGTGCCAGCTCCCAGACAGGGGGGTATGGCTACACCTTC.

The gene calls are TRBV7-2 and TRBJ2-5; unclear D gene. Germline V CDR1 and CDR2: SGHTA, FQGNSA. The V end was cut by 5 bases, the J end by 5 bases, with 15 bases between. This CDR3 contains 14 residues. In DNA form, the CDR3 reads TGTGCCAGCAGCACAGATGGGCCACGGGAGACCCAGTACTTC. It yields the protein CASSTDGPRETQYF.

This clone was detected only once. The gene calls are TRBV4-3 and TRBJ2-7; a possible D gene is TRBD2 (5 bases). Trimming removed 3 bases from V and 2 bases from J, with 17 bases in between. This CDR3 is built from 16 residues. Germline V lookup: CDR1 LGHNA, CDR2 YSLEER. The CDR3 here is CASSQRVGLPTYEQYF. In DNA, the CDR3 is TGCGCCAGCAGCCAGCGGGTGGGTCTACCCACCTACGAGCAGTACTTC.

The chain links TRBV7-8 to TRBJ2-1; tentatively, D is TRBD1 (6 bases). The CDR3 is 16 residues long. CDR1 is SGHVS and CDR2 is FQNEAQ in the germline V gene. Trimming pared 3 bases from V and 0 bases from J, leaving 12 bases between. CDR3 sequence (DNA): TGTGCCAGCAGCTTCGTCCAGGGGAGCTCCTACAATGAGCAGTTCTTC. Its protein is CASSFVQGSSYNEQFF.

The chain carries TRBV2 and TRBJ1-1, with 9 bases aligning to TRBD1. CDR1 and CDR2 from the germline V gene are SNHLY and FYNNEI. The length of the CDR3 is 15 residues. V dropped 7 bases and J dropped 1; count of bases not matched to a gene: 7. CDR3 loop: CASILDRGRNTEAFF. Written as DNA, the CDR3 is TGTGCCAGCATTCTAGACAGGGGGAGGAACACTGAAGCTTTCTTT.

The CDR3 protein is CASRTDRGTTEAFF. The CDR3 DNA reads TGTGCCAGTAGAACGGACAGGGGGACCACTGAAGCTTTCTTT. V and J are TRBV19 and TRBJ1-1; 10 bases agree with TRBD1. There are 14 residues in the CDR3. After removal of 6 bases from V and 4 bases from J, the junction contained 5 bases not matched to a gene. Germline lookup yields CDR1 LNHDA and CDR2 SQIVND (reference sequence).

V is TRBV28 and J is TRBJ2-7; 10 bases align to TRBD2. CDR1 is MDHEN and CDR2 is SYDVKM in the germline V gene. CDR3 length: 16 amino acids. With V trimmed by 5 bases and J by 3 bases, 10 bases remained unmatched. The CDR3 loop is CASSPSGTSANYEQYF. CDR3 in DNA: TGTGCCAGCAGTCCCTCCGGGACTAGCGCAAACTACGAGCAGTACTTC.

The chain uses TRBV7-6 and TRBJ1-1; the D gene is possibly TRBD1 (5 bases). The CDR3 is 15 amino acids. V lost 1 base and J 5 bases, leaving 14 bases between the germline ends. Germline CDR1 SGHVS, CDR2 FNYEAQ. CDR3 loop: CASSLVWGARTEAFF. The CDR3 DNA reads as TGTGCCAGCAGCTTAGTTTGGGGCGCGAGGACTGAAGCTTTCTTT.

This clone was counted between two and nine times. The J gene is TRBJ1-1, the V gene TRBV30; D perhaps matches TRBD1 (6 bases). With 7 bases removed from V and 0 bases from J, the gap between germline ends came to 15 bases. Per the germline V gene, CDR1 is GTSNPN and CDR2 is SVGIG (reference sequence). The CDR3 length is 14 residues. The DNA of the CDR3 is TGTGCCTTCCAGACAGGCCCTATGAACACTGAAGCTTTCTTT. It is translated as CAFQTGPMNTEAFF. Full variable domain (outside the CDR3, taken from reference TRBV30 and TRBJ1-1): SQTIHQWPATLVQPVGSPLSLECTVEGTSNPNLYWYRQAAGRGLQLLFYSVGIGQISSEVPQNLSASRPQDRQFILSSKKLLLSDSGFYLCAFQTGPMNTEAFFGQGTRLTVV.

This clone has only one observation. The chain uses TRBV19 and TRBJ2-3; perhaps TRBD2 as D (5 bases). CDR1 is LNHDA, CDR2 SQIVND, per germline (reference sequence). With 3 bases removed from V and 1 base from J, the gap between germline ends came to 8 bases. The CDR3 covers 14 residues. CDR3 in amino acids: CASSIQEGTDTQYF. The CDR3 bases are TGTGCCAGTAGTATTCAGGAGGGCACAGATACGCAGTATTTT.

On this clone: The junction and the germline gene differ at one end; a read error may be behind it. The chain links TRBV9 to TRBJ2-5, with D maybe TRBD2 (5 bases). Germline-derived CDR1 and CDR2 are SGDLS and YYNGEE. CDR3 length: 14 amino acids. CDR3 DNA sequence: TGTGCCAGCAGCACCCGACCAGCGGCGGAGACCCAGCACTTC. Its translation: CASSTRPAAETQHF.

Ten or more counts support this clone. The V gene is TRBV11-2, the J gene TRBJ2-1; TRBD2 matches 10 bases. Germline CDR1 reads SGHAT; CDR2 reads FQNNGV. The J segment lost 5 bases and the V segment lost 3 bases, leaving 10 bases of the junction unmatched. The CDR3 covers 17 residues. The CDR3 DNA reads TGTGCCAGCAGCTTTGGTCCGGGACTAGCGCAGAACAATGAGCAGTTCTTC. It is translated as CASSFGPGLAQNNEQFF.

This clone has more than one count but fewer than ten. This chain joins TRBV2 and TRBJ1-1; D remains ambiguous. Germline V lookup: CDR1 SNHLY, CDR2 FYNNEI. V gave up 9 bases and J gave up 1 base, with 9 bases separating them. CDR3 length equals 12 residues. Here the CDR3 DNA reads TGTGCCAGGTCCCGGGGGAACACTGAAGCTTTCTTT. Protein: CARSRGNTEAFF.

The rearrangement uses TRBV5-6 and TRBJ2-3; possible D gene TRBD1, 6 bases. V lost 1 base, J lost 3 bases, and 15 bases lay in between. The CDR3 is 16 amino acids. From germline, CDR1 is SGHDT and CDR2 YYEEEE. The CDR3 coding sequence is TGTGCCAGCAGCTTGTCCGGAACAGGGTATACAGATACGCAGTATTTT. This codes for CASSLSGTGYTDTQYF.

The chain uses TRBV6-1 and TRBJ1-1, with D possibly being TRBD1 (5 bases). The CDR3 runs 14 residues. The germline V gene encodes CDR1 MNHNS and CDR2 SASEGT. V was cut by 9 bases and J by 4 bases, with 18 bases left in between. The CDR3 is CASRVGGGGTEAFF. CDR3 sequence (DNA): TGTGCCAGTCGGGTGGGCGGGGGAGGCACTGAAGCTTTCTTT.